This T cell receptor beta chain was observed in a study of blood T cell repertoires in COVID-19. In the source study's methods: Scientists estimated how many nucleated cells there were by amplifying reference gene primers. Assay: immunoSEQ multiplex PCR; the TCRdb copy retains only in-frame clones and omits some. That table is the source of V, J and clone size, and D and trimming were worked out from the DNA. The sample includes about 200,000 clones, about 86% seen only once; the top ten take 3.5% to 4%. This CDR3 comprises 14 residues. Looked up from germline, CDR1 is KGHDR and CDR2 is SFDVKD. The junction had 5 bases not matched to a gene; V was cut back by 3 bases and J by 6 bases.

The clonotype originates from a woman between 40 and 55 years old with acute COVID-19. Sequencing was performed on PBMCs or T cells enriched from blood (not recorded which). This chain uses TRBV24-1 with TRBJ1-2; TRBD1 matches at 8 bases. The CDR3: CATSDRQGIHGYTF. The CDR3 region has the DNA TGTGCCACCAGTGATCGACAGGGGATCCATGGCTACACCTTC.